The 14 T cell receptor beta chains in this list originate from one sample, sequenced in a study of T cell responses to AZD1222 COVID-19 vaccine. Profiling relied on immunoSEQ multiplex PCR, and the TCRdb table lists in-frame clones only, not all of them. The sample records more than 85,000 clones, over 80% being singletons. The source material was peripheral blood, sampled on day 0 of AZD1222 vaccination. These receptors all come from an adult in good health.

This CDR3 is CAISGNTEAFF. CDR3 nucleotide sequence: TGTGCCATCAGTGGGAACACTGAAGCTTTCTTT. The chain links TRBV10-3 to TRBJ1-1, with no clear D. V shed 4 bases and J shed 1 base, with 1 base lying between them. The CDR3 loop spans 11 amino acids. The germline gives CDR1 ENHRY, CDR2 SYGVKD.

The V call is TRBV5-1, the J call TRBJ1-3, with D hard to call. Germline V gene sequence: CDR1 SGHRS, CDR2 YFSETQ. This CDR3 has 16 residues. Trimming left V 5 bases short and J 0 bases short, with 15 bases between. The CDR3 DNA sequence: TGCGCCAGCAGTCAAGAGACACTCGCCTCTGGAAACACCATATATTTT. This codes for CASSQETLASGNTIYF.

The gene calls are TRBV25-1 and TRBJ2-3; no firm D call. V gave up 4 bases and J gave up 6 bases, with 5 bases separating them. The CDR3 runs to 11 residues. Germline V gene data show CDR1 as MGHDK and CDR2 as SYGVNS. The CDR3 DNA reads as TGTGCCAGCAGTGGCATGGATACGCAGTATTTT. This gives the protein CASSGMDTQYF.

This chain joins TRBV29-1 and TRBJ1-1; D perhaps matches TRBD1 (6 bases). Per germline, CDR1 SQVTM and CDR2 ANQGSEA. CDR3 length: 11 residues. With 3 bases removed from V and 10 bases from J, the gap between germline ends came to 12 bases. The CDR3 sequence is CSVEGGAGAFF. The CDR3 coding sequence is TGCAGCGTTGAGGGGGGGGCAGGAGCTTTCTTT.

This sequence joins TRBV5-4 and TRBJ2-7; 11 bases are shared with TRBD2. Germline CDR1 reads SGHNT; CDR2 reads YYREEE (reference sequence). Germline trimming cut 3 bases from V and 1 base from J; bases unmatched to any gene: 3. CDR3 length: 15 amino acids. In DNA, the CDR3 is TGTGCCAGCAGCTACGGGACTAGCGGATCCTACGAGCAGTACTTC. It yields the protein CASSYGTSGSYEQYF.

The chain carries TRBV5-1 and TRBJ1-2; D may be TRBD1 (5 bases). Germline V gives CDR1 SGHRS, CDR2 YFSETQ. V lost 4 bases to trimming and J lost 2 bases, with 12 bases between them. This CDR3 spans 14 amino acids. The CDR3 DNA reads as TGCGCCAGCAGCCCTATGGGGCTAAACTATGGCTACACCTTC. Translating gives CASSPMGLNYGYTF.

This chain's CDR3 is CASSLEGTGSGYTF. In DNA, the CDR3 is TGTGCCAGCAGCTTAGAGGGGACAGGGAGTGGCTACACCTTC. The rearrangement uses TRBV7-9 and TRBJ1-2; 9 positions match TRBD1. This CDR3 is built from 14 residues. The J segment lost 7 bases and the V segment lost 1 base, leaving 4 bases of the junction unmatched. Germline CDR1 is SEHNR and CDR2 is FQNEAQ (reference sequence).

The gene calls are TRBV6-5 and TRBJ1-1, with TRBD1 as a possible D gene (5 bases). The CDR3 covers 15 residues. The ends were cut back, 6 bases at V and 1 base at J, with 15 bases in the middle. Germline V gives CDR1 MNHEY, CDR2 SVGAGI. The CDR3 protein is CASSAVRVGNTEAFF. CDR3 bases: TGTGCCAGCAGCGCGGTCAGGGTGGGGAACACTGAAGCTTTCTTT.

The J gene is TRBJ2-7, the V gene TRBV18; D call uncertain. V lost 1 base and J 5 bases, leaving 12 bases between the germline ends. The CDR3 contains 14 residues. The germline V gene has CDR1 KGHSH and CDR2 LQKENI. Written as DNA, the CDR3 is TGTGCCAGCTCACCACAGAAAGGAATCCACGAGCAGTACTTC. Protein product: CASSPQKGIHEQYF.

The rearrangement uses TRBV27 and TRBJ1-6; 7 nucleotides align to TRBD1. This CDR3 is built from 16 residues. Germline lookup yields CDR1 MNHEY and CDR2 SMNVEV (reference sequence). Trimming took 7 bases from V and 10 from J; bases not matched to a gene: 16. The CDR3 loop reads CASTHRRGRDFSPLHF. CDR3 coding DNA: TGTGCCAGCACCCACAGGAGGGGGCGGGATTTCTCACCCCTCCACTTT.

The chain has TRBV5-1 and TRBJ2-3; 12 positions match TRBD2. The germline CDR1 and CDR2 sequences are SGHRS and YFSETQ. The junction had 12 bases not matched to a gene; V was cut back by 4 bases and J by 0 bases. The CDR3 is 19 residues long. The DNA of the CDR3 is TGCGCCAGCAGCCCCATGGGACTAGCGGGTGGGCCTAGCACAGATACGCAGTATTTT. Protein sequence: CASSPMGLAGGPSTDTQYF. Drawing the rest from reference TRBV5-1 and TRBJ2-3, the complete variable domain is KAGVTQTPRYLIKTRGQQVTLSCSPISGHRSVSWYQQTPGQGLQFLFEYFSETQRNKGNFPGRFSGRQFSNSRSEMNVSTLELGDSALYLCASSPMGLAGGPSTDTQYFGPGTRLTVL.

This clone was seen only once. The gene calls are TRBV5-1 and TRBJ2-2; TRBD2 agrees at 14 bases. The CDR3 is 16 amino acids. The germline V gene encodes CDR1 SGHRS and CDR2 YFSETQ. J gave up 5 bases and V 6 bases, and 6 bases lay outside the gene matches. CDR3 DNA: TGCGCCAGCACCTGGGGACTAGCGGGAGCAACCGGGGAGCTGTTTTTT. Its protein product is CASTWGLAGATGELFF.

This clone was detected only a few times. CDR3 amino acids: CASSPSGVRNTIYF. CDR3 in DNA: TGTGCCAGCTCACCCTCAGGGGTACGAAACACCATATATTTT. The V and J genes are TRBV18 and TRBJ1-3; tentatively, D is TRBD1 (6 bases). CDR3 length equals 14 residues. Germline values: CDR1 KGHSH, CDR2 LQKENI. V was cut by 3 bases and J by 5 bases, with 11 bases left in between.

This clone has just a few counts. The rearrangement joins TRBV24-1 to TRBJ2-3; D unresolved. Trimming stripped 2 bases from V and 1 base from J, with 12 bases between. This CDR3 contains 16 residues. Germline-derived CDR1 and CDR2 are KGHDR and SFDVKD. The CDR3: CATSDSTPARTDTQYF. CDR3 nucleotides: TGTGCCACCAGTGATTCCACTCCCGCCCGCACAGATACGCAGTATTTT.